Listed below are T cell receptor beta chains from one sample, sequenced in a study of blood T cell repertoires in COVID-19. The data were produced by immunoSEQ multiplex PCR, yet TCRdb's version contains in-frame clones alone and is incomplete. The sample yields over 50,000 clones, 80% to 90% seen once. Sequencing used PBMCs or T cells enriched from blood (not recorded which). These TCRs come from a woman aged 40 to 50 with acute COVID-19. The CDR3 runs from the conserved cysteine through the conserved F or W. Fields, in order: V gene, D gene, CDR3 protein. D genes are given only for firm matches.

TRBV9	-	CASSPRGTGYNEQFF
TRBV9	-	CASSDGPWAEKLFF
TRBV11-3	-	CASSLRGFSGPTGELFF
TRBV6-5	TRBD2	CASSYDKRGSTDTQYF
TRBV4-1	-	CASSLGSVGGYTEAFF
TRBV5-1	TRBD1	CASSSRQGIGGGYTF
TRBV7-9	-	CASSGRDWTYEQYF
TRBV7-2	-	CASSLAPGTQYF
TRBV7-6	TRBD1	CASSPTGGVGINEQFF
TRBV28	-	CASNHGNGLDTEAFF
TRBV19	-	CASSFGLQQFF
TRBV4-2	-	CASSQGREWGSGNTIYF
TRBV24-1	TRBD2	CATSVRLAGGVWNNEQFF
TRBV5-6	TRBD1	CASSGTQGAGGETQYF
TRBV27	-	CASSLSGGYEQYF
TRBV29-1	-	CSTSRVNTEAFF
TRBV19	-	CASSIPAGANEKLFF
TRBV27	TRBD1	CASSSPDRGNTEAFF
TRBV28	TRBD1	CASSSYRTGFRNEKLFF
TRBV10-3	-	CAIKGPNSEGAGELFF
TRBV5-1	-	CASTWNTGELFF
TRBV19	TRBD2	CASSVDGRMDEQFF
TRBV10-1	-	CASSAAGEQFF
TRBV7-6	-	CASSLSYRDTQYF
TRBV6-5	TRBD1	CASSKEDRGYNEQFF
TRBV29-1	-	CSVDRTNTGELFF
TRBV6-5	-	CASMVSGTDTQYF
TRBV6-5	-	CASSYLGRATEAFF
TRBV28	TRBD2	CASSPGGNTGELFF
TRBV7-9	TRBD2	CASSSTSGRAHEQYF
TRBV19	-	CASSQPFATGSSPLHF
TRBV25-1	TRBD2	CASSDTMRLAGEVREQFF
TRBV5-5	TRBD1	CASSLSGTGYTEAFF
TRBV4-2	-	CASSRLQTLTLATNEKLFF
TRBV5-1	-	CASSLALSSLGRTQYF
TRBV14	-	CASSQVRGYGYTF